The source of this T cell receptor (beta chain) is a study of blood T cell repertoires in COVID-19. Across the whole study: Acute and convalescent COVID-19 specimens originated in the United States, Italy and Spain. PBMCs, B-cell-depleted T cells, or T cells were the source of the cDNA or gDNA that made up the material.

Seattle researchers signed up patients amid active infection and tracked them longitudinally. This clone was detected many times. Authors' analysis steps: From reference gene primer amplification, estimates of nucleated cell counts were derived. Assay: immunoSEQ multiplex PCR; the TCRdb copy retains only in-frame clones and omits some. The V and J calls and clone size were taken over from that table, and D and trimming were inferred from the DNA. Here the sample spans about 180,000 clones, 81% being singletons. The sample taken for sequencing was peripheral blood. This receptor was identified in a woman older than 75 with COVID-19, enrolled during active disease.

The CDR3 bases are TGTGCCAGCAGCTTCGGGACAGGGGCGCTCACCGGGGAGCTGTTTTTT. Its protein is CASSFGTGALTGELFF. The chain couples TRBV11-2 to TRBJ2-2; 10 nucleotides match TRBD1. This CDR3 has 16 amino acids. Trimming took 3 bases from V and 4 from J; bases not matched to a gene: 5. The V gene's germline CDR1 is SGHAT and CDR2 FQNNGV.